This T cell receptor (beta chain) was identified in a study of cytomegalovirus exposure and HLA in healthy donors (dated by TCRdb to the late 2010s). At the level of the whole study: According to an earlier analysis of 550 to 700 of the donors, 200 million or so T cells yielded 117 million unique TCR beta sequences and approximately 300 Gb of sequence data. The study used immunosequencing to profile the T cell repertoires of approximately 630 subjects and linked those repertoires to cytomegalovirus serostatus. Alongside the repertoire data, information on donor age, sex, ethnicity and CMV serostatus was compiled. The number of typed donors differed by locus: roughly 620-640 for A, B, C, DRB1 and DQB1; some 500 for DQA1; around 610 for DPA1; and roughly 450 for DPB1. Of the approximately 370 genotyped donors, approximately 80% were placed in the genetic ancestry cluster associated with self-reported Caucasian donors. HLA typing covered class I and class II loci at four-digit resolution. An early release covering roughly 600 HLA-typed donors comprised approximately 290 gigabases of sequencing data and around 80 million unique TCR sequences. Among some 400 genotyped donors of the cohort, an average of around 240,000 unique TCR beta nucleotide sequences were sequenced per donor, roughly 20% of them non-productive. Roughly 5 DR-DQ haplotypes were handled as single units for association and clustering, since linkage in the cohort was strong. In a later analysis, previously published TCR beta repertoires from about 640 donors were re-analyzed and high-resolution HLA genotyping was added so that TCR occurrence patterns could be studied. Along with the roughly 670-subject first cohort, a separate validation cohort of more than 90 different subjects was used. The later analysis used no new phenotypic data to find candidate immune exposures, relying instead on TCR beta sequences and their occurrence across donors. In an earlier analysis of roughly 540 of the donors, high-throughput TCR beta sequencing was used to judge whether each TCR beta V gene segment behaved as functional or pseudogenic. The aim of the study was to test whether cataloging public T cell receptors could identify signatures of past pathogen exposure. To predict cytomegalovirus infection status, the study combined high-throughput TCR immunosequencing, statistical association of individual TCRs with disease status, and machine learning. In a later genetic analysis, genome-wide SNP genotypes for about 55% of the 666 donors were used, and that subset was treated as a discovery cohort. All discovery cohort repertoires had been generated on a single sequencing platform. Study-wide findings and limitations: A cluster of highly shared sequence variants was judged likely to be a technical artifact of the sequencing pipeline. Compared with the approximately 710-donor mean, donors in an Asian-associated ancestry cluster had fewer N-insertions in productive TCRs, according to a later genetic analysis. This cohort had only TCR beta chains sequenced, and the lack of alpha or paired-chain data limited which features could be detected. In the study, 150 to 200 TCR beta chains were listed as associated with cytomegalovirus. CMV serostatus was the only immune exposure information available for the cohort. In a later analysis, several top co-occurrence clusters were reported to appear linked to parvovirus B19, influenza, CMV and Epstein-Barr virus. Assigning TCR associations to individual alleles was difficult when HLA alleles, especially DR and DQ, strongly co-occurred. A later genetic analysis associated a missense DCLRE1C variant with V-gene and J-gene trimming of TCR beta chains, and an independent cohort replicated the association. A further reported finding was that TCR beta sequences accurately predicted the HLA-A and HLA-B alleles for most subjects in the first cohort. Linkage disequilibrium might explain the correlated functional status among segregating V segments, but an unknown experimental factor could not be excluded. While some public TCRs were present in many individuals, most TCR sequences turned up only very rarely across donors. According to a later analysis, TCR association rates differed among HLA loci, with DRB1 alleles showing the most associated TCRs and HLA-C alleles showing the fewest. Cytomegalovirus status was reported to be diagnosed by the classifier with high specificity and sensitivity in both the original and validation cohorts. In a later analysis, some 17,000 TCR beta sequences were associated with specific HLA alleles at a false discovery rate of 0.05. Compared with equally common non-associated chains, HLA-associated TCR beta chains in a later analysis were more clonally expanded and had lower generation probabilities. Some IMGT-functional V segments, including TRBV6-2 and TRBV6-3, could not be told apart with the 87-base-pair reads, so those segments were excluded. A later analysis found that most CMV-associated TCR beta chains appeared HLA-restricted, with HLA associations seemingly driven largely by CMV exposure. In an earlier analysis of several hundred of the donors, most TCR beta V segments were observed in productive rearrangements about 90% or about 30% of the time, broadly matching IMGT annotations. Roughly uniform sequencing depth across donors was assumed in presence/absence analyses, although this assumption may not hold. Because HLA typing was missing for some donors at each locus, association tests included only the typed subset. The authors suggested that the approach could potentially be extended to other disease states and immunological phenotypes. Because counts were too low, roughly 16 rarely observed V segments, including chromosome 9 orphons, were excluded from the earlier analysis of 587 of the donors. In vitro tests confirmed that a few of the cytomegalovirus-associated TCR beta chains recognize cytomegalovirus antigens.

CDR1 and CDR2, per the germline V gene, are MGHRA and YSYEKL. The CDR3 spans 17 residues, from the cysteine through the phenylalanine. Only the CDR3 part of the read is kept: 51 bases, read in frame from the first base. V ends up 0 bases short and J 7 bases short, with an unmatched junction base count of 12. Libraries came from the immunoSEQ multiplex PCR assay. A mixture of 60 forward primers for TCR Vbeta segments and 13 reverse primers for TCR Jbeta segments was used in the multiplex PCR. Amplification of the CDR3 region of rearranged TCR beta genes was performed with a multiplex PCR assay on genomic DNA. Amplified TCR beta libraries were sequenced as 87-base-pair reads on the Illumina HiSeq System. On the authors' methods: A later analysis tallied roughly 80 million unique TCR beta chains across the 660 or so repertoires, and approximately 11 million of those chains were shared by two or more donors. To remove PCR and sequencing errors, raw reads were error-corrected and collapsed into unique sequences using a nearest-neighbor algorithm that merged closely related sequences. V, D and J gene segments were assigned by aligning CDR3 sequences to IMGT reference sequences. For a sequence to be retained, a match of at least six nucleotides to both a V gene segment and a J gene segment was required. A rearrangement counted as productive if the CDR3 had no stop codons and remained in frame with V and J, and every other rearrangement counted as non-productive. Following IMGT convention, CDR3 was defined as the stretch from the second conserved V-encoded cysteine up to the conserved J-encoded phenylalanine. In an earlier analysis of approximately 500 of the donors, sequences lacking an unambiguous match to a single V gene segment were excluded. In an earlier analysis of 500 to 750 of the donors, V segments were called functional above 56.7% productive rearrangements and were called segregating when the between-donor standard deviation exceeded 5%. To diagnose cytomegalovirus status from the catalog of TCR beta chain sequences, a statistical classification framework was built. A later analysis assigned V and J genes by comparing TCR nucleotide sequences with IMGT/GENE-DB human TR gene sequences. The TCRdist pipeline was used in a later analysis to assign CDR3 sequences and most-parsimonious VDJ recombination scenarios. In a later analysis, each TCR beta chain was defined by its CDR3 amino acid sequence together with its V-gene family, and reads lacking a unique V-gene family were excluded. In a later analysis, 500 to 650 highly shared, low-generation-probability nucleotide sequences were removed to address suspected cross-contamination and a sequencing artifact. In a later analysis, a clonal expansion index was calculated for each public chain from normalized within-repertoire ranks of inferred template counts. Generation probabilities in a later analysis came from a VDJ recombination model fitted to out-of-frame rearrangements, and those results were checked against IGoR. A later analysis scored TCR-TCR, TCR-HLA and TCR-CMV co-occurrence with hypergeometric tests, applying a repertoire-size bias correction to TCR pairs. To estimate false discovery rates, a later analysis permuted the HLA or CMV assignments 20 times. In a later analysis, co-occurring TCRs were grouped with DBSCAN, and TCRdist sequence similarity was added when clustering was performed within HLA-allele-positive subsets. Co-occurrence clustering excluded repertoires with fewer than 30,000 or more than 120,000 public chains, plus five with anomalous nucleotide sharing. Imported from immuneACCESS, the table was reduced by TCRdb to in-frame sequences with V and J called. These copies leave out some clones; in studies compared against another copy, an unresolved V gene accounts for under half, and the cause of the remainder is not known. V, J and clone size are taken as reported in that table, and D and trimming were inferred from the DNA itself. The sample data list around 140,000 clones, and approximately 75% of these were observed just once. Together, the top ten hold roughly 1.1% of the sample.

The cohort consisted of 600 to 700 healthy bone marrow donors. At the time of sampling, every cohort member was nominally healthy, though immune exposures that went unrecorded were likely present. The donor was CMV seronegative and belonged to the group of more than 300 seronegative cohort members. Each donor provided a peripheral blood sample, and peripheral blood mononuclear cells were used for TCR beta sequencing. Genomic DNA was extracted from the blood cell samples with the Qiagen DNeasy Blood Extraction Kit. Note on this clone: The target of this receptor is not known. Per-base qualities were not stored, and no clone one base away is much larger.

This sequence uses TRBV4-1 and TRBJ2-1; TRBD2 fits 7 bases in the junction. The source material was PBMCs. This TCR came from a male donor in good health and CMV-seronegative. For the CDR3, the sequence is CASSQERREGRKNEQFF. The DNA sequence is TGCGCCAGCAGCCAAGAGAGGAGGGAGGGACGGAAAAATGAGCAGTTCTTC.